This T cell receptor (beta chain) was captured by sequencing in a study of T cell responses to AZD1222 COVID-19 vaccine. The germline V gene encodes CDR1 MNHEY and CDR2 SMNVEV (reference sequence). V was trimmed by 3 bases and J by 4 bases, leaving 9 bases between them. The CDR3 has 13 amino acids. This table comes from immunoSEQ multiplex PCR, and its TCRdb copy is limited to in-frame clones, with some not included. The sample has about 84,000 clones; roughly 87% are singletons. The starting material was peripheral blood, obtained on day 0 of AZD1222 vaccination. The source is an adult in good health. V is TRBV27 and J is TRBJ1-1; D gene uncertain. The CDR3 protein is CASSFDPGTEAFF. CDR3 bases: TGTGCCAGCAGTTTCGACCCGGGCACTGAAGCTTTCTTT.